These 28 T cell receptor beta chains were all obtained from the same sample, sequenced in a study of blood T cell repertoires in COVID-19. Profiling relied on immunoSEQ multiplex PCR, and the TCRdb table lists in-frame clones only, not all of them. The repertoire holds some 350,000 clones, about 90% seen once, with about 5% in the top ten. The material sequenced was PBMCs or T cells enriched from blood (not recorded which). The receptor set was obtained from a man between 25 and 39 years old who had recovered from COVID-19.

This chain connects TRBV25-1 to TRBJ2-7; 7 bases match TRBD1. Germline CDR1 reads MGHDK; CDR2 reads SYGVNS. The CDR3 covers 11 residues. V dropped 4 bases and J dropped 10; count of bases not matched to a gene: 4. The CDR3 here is CASSVGDSQYF. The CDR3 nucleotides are TGTGCCAGCAGTGTAGGGGACAGCCAGTACTTC.

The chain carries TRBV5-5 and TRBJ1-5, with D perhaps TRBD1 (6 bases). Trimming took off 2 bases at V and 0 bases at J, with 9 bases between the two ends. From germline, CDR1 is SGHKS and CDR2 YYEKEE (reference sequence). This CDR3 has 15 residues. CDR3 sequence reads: CASSFGTPSNQPQHF. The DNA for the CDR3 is TGTGCCAGCAGCTTCGGGACACCTAGCAATCAGCCCCAGCATTTT. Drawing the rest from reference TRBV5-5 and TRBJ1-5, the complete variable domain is DAGVTQSPTHLIKTRGQQVTLRCSPISGHKSVSWYQQVLGQGPQFIFQYYEKEERGRGNFPDRFSARQFPNYSSELNVNALLLGDSALYLCASSFGTPSNQPQHFGDGTRLSIL.

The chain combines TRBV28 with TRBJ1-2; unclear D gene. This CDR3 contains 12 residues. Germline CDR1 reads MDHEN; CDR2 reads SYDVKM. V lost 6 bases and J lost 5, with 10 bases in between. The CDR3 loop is CASSPGTYGYTF. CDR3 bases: TGTGCCAGCAGCCCAGGTACATATGGCTACACCTTC.

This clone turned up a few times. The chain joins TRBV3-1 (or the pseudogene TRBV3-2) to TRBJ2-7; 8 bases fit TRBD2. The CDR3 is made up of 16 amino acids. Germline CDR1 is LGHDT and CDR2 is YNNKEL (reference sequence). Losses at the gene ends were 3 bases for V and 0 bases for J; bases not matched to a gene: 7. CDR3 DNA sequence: TGTGCCAGCAGCCAGATTAGCGGGACGAGCTCCTACGAGCAGTACTTC. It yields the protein CASSQISGTSSYEQYF.

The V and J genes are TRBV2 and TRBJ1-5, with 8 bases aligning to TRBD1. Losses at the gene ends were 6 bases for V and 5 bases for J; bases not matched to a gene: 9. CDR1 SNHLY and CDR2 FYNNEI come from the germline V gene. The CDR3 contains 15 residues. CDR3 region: CASRSSTGGDQPQHF. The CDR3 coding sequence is TGTGCCAGCAGATCTAGCACAGGGGGGGATCAGCCCCAGCATTTT.

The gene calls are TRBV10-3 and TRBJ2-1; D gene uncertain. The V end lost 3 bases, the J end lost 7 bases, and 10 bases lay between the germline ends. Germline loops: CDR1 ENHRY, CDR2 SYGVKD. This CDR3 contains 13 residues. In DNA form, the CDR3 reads TGTGCCATCAGTGAACAGCTTAATAATGAGCAGTTCTTC. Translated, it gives CAISEQLNNEQFF.

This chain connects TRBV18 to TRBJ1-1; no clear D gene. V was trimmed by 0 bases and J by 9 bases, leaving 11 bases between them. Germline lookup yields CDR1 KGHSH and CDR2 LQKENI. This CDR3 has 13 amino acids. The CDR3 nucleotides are TGTGCCAGCTCACCACCGTCTACAGTGCAAGCTTTCTTT. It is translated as CASSPPSTVQAFF.

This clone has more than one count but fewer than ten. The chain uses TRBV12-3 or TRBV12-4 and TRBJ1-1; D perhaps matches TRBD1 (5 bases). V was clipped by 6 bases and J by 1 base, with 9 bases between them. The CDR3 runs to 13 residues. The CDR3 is CASSQQENTEAFF. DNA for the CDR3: TGTGCCAGCAGCCAACAGGAGAACACTGAAGCTTTCTTT.

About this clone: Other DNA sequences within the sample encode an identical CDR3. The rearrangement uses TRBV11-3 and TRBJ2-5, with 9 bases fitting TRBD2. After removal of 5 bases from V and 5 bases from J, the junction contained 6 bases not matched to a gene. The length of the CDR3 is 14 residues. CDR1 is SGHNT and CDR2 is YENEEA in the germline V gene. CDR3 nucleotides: TGTGCCAGCAGCCGCGGGGGGGCGGCGGAGACCCAGTACTTC. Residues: CASSRGGAAETQYF.

CDR3 bases: TGCGCCAGCAGTAGACAGGGTTACACAGATACGCAGTATTTT. This sequence encodes CASSRQGYTDTQYF. The V and J genes are TRBV10-2 and TRBJ2-3, with TRBD1 matching 7 bases. The CDR3 runs 14 residues. Germline trimming cut 5 bases from V and 2 bases from J; bases unmatched to any gene: 4. CDR1 is WSHSY, CDR2 SAAADI, per germline.

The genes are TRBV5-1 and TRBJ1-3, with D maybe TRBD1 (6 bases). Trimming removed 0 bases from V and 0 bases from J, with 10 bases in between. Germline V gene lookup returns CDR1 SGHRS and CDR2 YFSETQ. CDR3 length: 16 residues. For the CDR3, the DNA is TGCGCCAGCAGCTTGGAGACAGGCAGCTCTGGAAACACCATATATTTT. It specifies CASSLETGSSGNTIYF.

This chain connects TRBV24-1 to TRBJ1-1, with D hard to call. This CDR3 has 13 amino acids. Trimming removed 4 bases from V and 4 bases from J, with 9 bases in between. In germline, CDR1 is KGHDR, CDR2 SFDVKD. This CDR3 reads CATSDLMSTEAFF. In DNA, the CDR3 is TGTGCCACCAGTGACTTAATGAGCACTGAAGCTTTCTTT.

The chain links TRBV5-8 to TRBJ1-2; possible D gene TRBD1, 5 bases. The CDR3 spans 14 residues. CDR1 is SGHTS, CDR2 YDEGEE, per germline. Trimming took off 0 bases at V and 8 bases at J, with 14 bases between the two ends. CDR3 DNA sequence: TGTGCCAGCAGCTTGGATAGGGGCGTTGGAGGCTACACCTTC. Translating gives CASSLDRGVGGYTF.

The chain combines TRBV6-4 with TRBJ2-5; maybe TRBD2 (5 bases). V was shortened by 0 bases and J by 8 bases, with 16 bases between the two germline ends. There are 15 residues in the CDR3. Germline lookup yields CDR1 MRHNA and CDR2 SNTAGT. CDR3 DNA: TGTGCCAGCAGTGACTCGGTTGGACTGATGGAAACCCAGTACTTC. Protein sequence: CASSDSVGLMETQYF.

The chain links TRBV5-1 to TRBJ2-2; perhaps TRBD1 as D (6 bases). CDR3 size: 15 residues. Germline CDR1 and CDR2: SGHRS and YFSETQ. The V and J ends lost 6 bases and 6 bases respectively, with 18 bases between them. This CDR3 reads CASTLRGGKPGELFF. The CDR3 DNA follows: TGCGCCAGCACCCTTAGAGGGGGAAAGCCCGGGGAGCTGTTTTTT.

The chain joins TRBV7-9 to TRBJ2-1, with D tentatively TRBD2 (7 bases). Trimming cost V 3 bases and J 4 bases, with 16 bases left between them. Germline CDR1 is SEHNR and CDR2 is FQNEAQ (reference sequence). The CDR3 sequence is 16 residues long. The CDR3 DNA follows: TGTGCCAGCAGCTTGCGGCGGGGGCATGTATACAATGAGCAGTTCTTC. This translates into CASSLRRGHVYNEQFF.

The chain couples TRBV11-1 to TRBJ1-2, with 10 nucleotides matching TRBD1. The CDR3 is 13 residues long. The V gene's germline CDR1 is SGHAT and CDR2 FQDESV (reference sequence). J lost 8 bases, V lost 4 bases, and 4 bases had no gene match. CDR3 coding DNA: TGTGCCAGCAGCTCGGGACAGGGGAGCGGCTACACCTTC. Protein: CASSSGQGSGYTF.

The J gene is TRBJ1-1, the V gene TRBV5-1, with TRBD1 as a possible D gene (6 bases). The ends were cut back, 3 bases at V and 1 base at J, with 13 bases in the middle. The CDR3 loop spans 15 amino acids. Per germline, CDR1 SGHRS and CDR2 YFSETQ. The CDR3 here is CASSSGTPRNTEAFF. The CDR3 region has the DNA TGCGCCAGCAGCTCAGGGACACCCCGGAACACTGAAGCTTTCTTT. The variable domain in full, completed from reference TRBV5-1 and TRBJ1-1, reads KAGVTQTPRYLIKTRGQQVTLSCSPISGHRSVSWYQQTPGQGLQFLFEYFSETQRNKGNFPGRFSGRQFSNSRSEMNVSTLELGDSALYLCASSSGTPRNTEAFFGQGTRLTVV.

The CDR3 region has the DNA TGTGCCAGCTCACCGTTAGGGACAGGGAACTACAATGAGCAGTTCTTC. This encodes CASSPLGTGNYNEQFF. The V and J genes are TRBV18 and TRBJ2-1; 9 bases align to TRBD1. The germline CDR1 and CDR2 sequences are KGHSH and LQKENI. The CDR3 spans 16 residues. The trim removed 3 bases at V and 3 bases at J, leaving 6 bases unmatched.

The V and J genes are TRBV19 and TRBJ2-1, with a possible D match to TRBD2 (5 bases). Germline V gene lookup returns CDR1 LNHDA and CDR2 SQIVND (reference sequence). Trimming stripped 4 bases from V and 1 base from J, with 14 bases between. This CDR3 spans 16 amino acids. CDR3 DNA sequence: TGTGCCAGTAGTACCGGACGGAGGATTTCCTACAATGAGCAGTTCTTC. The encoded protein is CASSTGRRISYNEQFF.

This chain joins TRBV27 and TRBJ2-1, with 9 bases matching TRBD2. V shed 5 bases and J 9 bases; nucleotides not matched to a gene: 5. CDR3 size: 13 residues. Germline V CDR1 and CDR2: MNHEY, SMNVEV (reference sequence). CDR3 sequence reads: CASSRTSVGEQFF. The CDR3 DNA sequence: TGTGCCAGCAGTCGGACTAGCGTCGGTGAGCAGTTCTTC.

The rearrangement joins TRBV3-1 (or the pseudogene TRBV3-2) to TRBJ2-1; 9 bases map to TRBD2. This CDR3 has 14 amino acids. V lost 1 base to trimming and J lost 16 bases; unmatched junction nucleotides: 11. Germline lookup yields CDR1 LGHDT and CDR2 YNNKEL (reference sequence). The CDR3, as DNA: TGTGCCAGCAGCCAAGGTCTTTCGGGGACTAGCACCTTCTTC. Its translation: CASSQGLSGTSTFF.

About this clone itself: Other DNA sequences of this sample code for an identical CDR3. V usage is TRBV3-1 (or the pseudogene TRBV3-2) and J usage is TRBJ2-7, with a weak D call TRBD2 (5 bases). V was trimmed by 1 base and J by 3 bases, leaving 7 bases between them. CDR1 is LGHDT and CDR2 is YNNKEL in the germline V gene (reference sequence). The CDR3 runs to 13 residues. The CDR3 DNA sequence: TGTGCCAGCAGCCAAGGCGGAGGCTACGAGCAGTACTTC. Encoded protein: CASSQGGGYEQYF.

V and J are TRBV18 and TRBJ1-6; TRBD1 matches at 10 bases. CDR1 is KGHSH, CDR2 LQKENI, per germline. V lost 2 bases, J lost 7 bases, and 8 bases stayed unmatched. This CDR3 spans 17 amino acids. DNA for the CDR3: TGTGCCAGCTCACCAATGGGGGCGGGACAGGGGAATTCACCCCTCCACTTT. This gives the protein CASSPMGAGQGNSPLHF.

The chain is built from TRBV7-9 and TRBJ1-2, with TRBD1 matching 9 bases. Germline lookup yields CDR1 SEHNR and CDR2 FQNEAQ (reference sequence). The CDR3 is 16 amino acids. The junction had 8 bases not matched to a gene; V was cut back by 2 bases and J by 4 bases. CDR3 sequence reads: CASSLKAPGQGYGYTF. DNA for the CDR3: TGTGCCAGCAGCTTAAAAGCTCCGGGACAGGGCTATGGCTACACCTTC.

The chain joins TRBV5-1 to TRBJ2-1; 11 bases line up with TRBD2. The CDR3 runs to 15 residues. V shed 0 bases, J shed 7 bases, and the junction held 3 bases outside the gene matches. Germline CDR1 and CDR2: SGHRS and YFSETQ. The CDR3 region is CASSLVAGGFNEQFF. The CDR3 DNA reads TGCGCCAGCAGCTTGGTAGCGGGGGGGTTTAATGAGCAGTTCTTC.

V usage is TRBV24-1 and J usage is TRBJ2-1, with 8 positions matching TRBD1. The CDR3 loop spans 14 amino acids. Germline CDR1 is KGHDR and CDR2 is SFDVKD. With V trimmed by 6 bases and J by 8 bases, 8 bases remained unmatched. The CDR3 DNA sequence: TGTGCCACCAGTAGGGCAGGGGGCGGTGATGAGCAGTTCTTC. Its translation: CATSRAGGGDEQFF.

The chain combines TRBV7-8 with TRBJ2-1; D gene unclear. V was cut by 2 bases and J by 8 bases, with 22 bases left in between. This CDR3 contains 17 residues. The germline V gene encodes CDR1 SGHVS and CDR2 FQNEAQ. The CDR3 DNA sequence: TGTGCCAGCAGCTTACGAGAGGTGGTTAGAGCACTTGATGAGCAGTTCTTC. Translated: CASSLREVVRALDEQFF. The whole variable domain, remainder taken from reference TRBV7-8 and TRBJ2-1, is GAGVSQSPRYKVAKRGQDVALRCDPISGHVSLFWYQQALGQGPEFLTYFQNEAQLDKSGLPSDRFFAERPEGSVSTLKIQRTQQEDSAVYLCASSLREVVRALDEQFFGPGTRLTVL.